These 18 T cell receptor beta chains were all obtained from the same sample, sequenced in a study of blood T cell repertoires in COVID-19. Clones were read by immunoSEQ multiplex PCR, and TCRdb kept only the in-frame ones, dropping some. The sample carries under 95,000 clones, over 75% recorded once. The specimen was peripheral blood. The receptor set was obtained from a woman aged 80 or older with acute or convalescent COVID-19.

The rearrangement uses TRBV11-3 and TRBJ2-3, with 8 bases matching TRBD2. Germline-derived CDR1 and CDR2 are SGHNT and YENEEA. There are 12 residues in the CDR3. V dropped 5 bases and J dropped 11; count of bases not matched to a gene: 6. The DNA for the CDR3 is TGTGCCAGCAGCCTCCCAGGGACTAGGCAGTATTTT. The encoded protein is CASSLPGTRQYF.

V usage is TRBV18 and J usage is TRBJ1-4; 9 bases are shared with TRBD1. The CDR3 runs to 15 residues. The V gene's germline CDR1 is KGHSH and CDR2 LQKENI. The V gene end was trimmed by 6 bases and the J gene end by 6 bases; junction bases not matched to a gene: 8. The CDR3 DNA sequence: TGTGCCAGCTCTCAGAACAGGGGGCAAGATGAAAAACTGTTTTTT. Protein product: CASSQNRGQDEKLFF. Combining the CDR3 with reference TRBV18 and TRBJ1-4 gives the whole variable domain NAGVMQNPRHLVRRRGQEARLRCSPMKGHSHVYWYRQLPEEGLKFMVYLQKENIIDESGMPKERFSAEFPKEGPSILRIQQVVRGDSAAYFCASSQNRGQDEKLFFGSGTQLSVL.

The rearrangement joins TRBV5-1 to TRBJ2-2, with TRBD1 matching 8 bases. The ends lost 3 bases at V and 4 bases at J; junction bases unmatched: 5. Germline values: CDR1 SGHRS, CDR2 YFSETQ. This CDR3 has 15 residues. The DNA for the CDR3 is TGCGCCAGCAGCTCGAGGGACAGGTCCACCGGGGAGCTGTTTTTT. It translates to CASSSRDRSTGELFF. Drawing the rest from reference TRBV5-1 and TRBJ2-2, the complete variable domain is KAGVTQTPRYLIKTRGQQVTLSCSPISGHRSVSWYQQTPGQGLQFLFEYFSETQRNKGNFPGRFSGRQFSNSRSEMNVSTLELGDSALYLCASSSRDRSTGELFFGEGSRLTVL.

CDR3 loop: CASSPRGLAGGGSQTQYF. The CDR3 DNA sequence: TGCGCCAGCAGCCCCCGGGGACTAGCGGGGGGCGGTTCCCAGACGCAGTATTTT. The chain combines TRBV5-1 with TRBJ2-3; 15 bases map to TRBD2. This CDR3 is 18 amino acids long. Germline V CDR1 and CDR2: SGHRS, YFSETQ. V was clipped by 4 bases and J by 9 bases; unmatched bases: 15.

The sample holds one count of this clone. This chain uses TRBV30 with TRBJ2-2, with D unresolved. Germline CDR1 GTSNPN, CDR2 SVGIG (reference sequence). Trimming cost V 2 bases and J 8 bases, with 9 bases left between them. The CDR3 is 12 amino acids. This CDR3 is CAWSFGRGELFF. In nucleotides, the CDR3 is TGTGCCTGGAGTTTTGGCAGAGGGGAGCTGTTTTTT.

The chain employs TRBV30 and TRBJ2-4; 10 positions match TRBD1. Losses at the gene ends were 3 bases for V and 6 bases for J; bases not matched to a gene: 5. Germline V gives CDR1 GTSNPN, CDR2 SVGIG (reference sequence). The CDR3 covers 14 residues. CDR3 sequence (DNA): TGTGCCTGGAGGGATCGACAGGGGGCAAACATTCAGTACTTC. This encodes CAWRDRQGANIQYF.

This clone was recorded only once. V usage is TRBV7-8 and J usage is TRBJ2-3; TRBD2 matches at 12 bases. Germline V gene lookup returns CDR1 SGHVS and CDR2 FQNEAQ. The V gene end was trimmed by 2 bases and the J gene end by 4 bases; junction bases not matched to a gene: 1. The CDR3 extends over 15 amino acids. The CDR3 loop is CASSLLAGGPDTQYF. The CDR3 DNA is TGTGCCAGCAGCTTACTAGCGGGGGGGCCAGATACGCAGTATTTT.

The V gene is TRBV12-5, the J gene TRBJ2-3; perhaps TRBD2 as D (6 bases). CDR3 length: 13 residues. Germline CDR1 LGHNT, CDR2 FRNRAP. The CDR3 DNA follows: TGTGCCAGCGGCAGCGGGCTAGGAGATACGCAGTATTTT. Translating gives CASGSGLGDTQYF.

The chain links TRBV12-3 or TRBV12-4 to TRBJ2-2, with 7 bases lining up with TRBD1. The CDR3 has 13 residues. The V gene end was trimmed by 6 bases and the J gene end by 7 bases; junction bases not matched to a gene: 5. The CDR3 loop is CASRDRASGELFF. The CDR3 nucleotides read TGTGCCAGCAGAGACAGGGCGAGCGGGGAGCTGTTTTTT.

This sequence joins TRBV9 and TRBJ2-7; D perhaps matches TRBD2 (6 bases). V was pared by 0 bases and J by 1 base, with 11 bases between. The CDR3 spans 15 residues. Germline V lookup: CDR1 SGDLS, CDR2 YYNGEE. CDR3 in amino acids: CASSVEGGVSYEQYF. Here the CDR3 DNA reads TGTGCCAGCAGCGTAGAGGGCGGGGTTTCCTACGAGCAGTACTTC.

The chain employs TRBV7-8 and TRBJ2-7, with 10 bases lining up with TRBD2. From germline, CDR1 is SGHVS and CDR2 FQNEAQ. The CDR3 consists of 17 residues. J gave up 2 bases and V 0 bases, and 7 bases lay outside the gene matches. DNA of the CDR3: TGTGCCAGCAGCTTAGCAGATAGCGGGAGGATCCCCTACGAGCAGTACTTC. The encoded protein is CASSLADSGRIPYEQYF.

The chain employs TRBV27 and TRBJ1-5, with no clear D. CDR3 size: 14 residues. Trimming stripped 2 bases from V and 4 bases from J, with 9 bases between. The germline V gene encodes CDR1 MNHEY and CDR2 SMNVEV (reference sequence). CDR3 nucleotides: TGTGCCAGCAGTTTAGGAGGGCCAAATCAGCCCCAGCATTTT. Protein: CASSLGGPNQPQHF.

The chain is built from TRBV5-1 and TRBJ2-2, with D possibly TRBD1 on 6 matching bases. CDR3 length equals 18 residues. Trimming removed 0 bases at V and 6 bases at J, with 21 bases between. Germline V lookup: CDR1 SGHRS, CDR2 YFSETQ. CDR3 nucleotides: TGCGCCAGCAGCTTGGCCATTTTTAACAGGGAGAAAGCCGGGGAGCTGTTTTTT. This translates into CASSLAIFNREKAGELFF. Based on the CDR3 plus reference TRBV5-1 and TRBJ2-2, the full variable domain is KAGVTQTPRYLIKTRGQQVTLSCSPISGHRSVSWYQQTPGQGLQFLFEYFSETQRNKGNFPGRFSGRQFSNSRSEMNVSTLELGDSALYLCASSLAIFNREKAGELFFGEGSRLTVL.

About this clone itself: In the same sample, other DNA sequences code for this CDR3. The chain is built from TRBV19 and TRBJ1-5; 9 bases fit TRBD1. V lost 5 bases to trimming and J lost 4 bases; unmatched junction nucleotides: 6. The germline V gene encodes CDR1 LNHDA and CDR2 SQIVND (reference sequence). The CDR3 totals 15 residues. The DNA of the CDR3 is TGTGCCAGTAGTCCGGGGGACAGGGTGAATCAGCCCCAGCATTTT. The encoded protein is CASSPGDRVNQPQHF.

The chain recombines TRBV9 with TRBJ1-1; D might be TRBD1 (6 bases). Trimming removed 1 base from V and 4 bases from J, with 14 bases in between. Germline assignment: CDR1 SGDLS and CDR2 YYNGEE. The CDR3 runs to 15 residues. As DNA, the CDR3 is TGTGCCAGCAGCGTAATAGGGGGGGTTCCCACTGAAGCTTTCTTT. This translates into CASSVIGGVPTEAFF.

V usage is TRBV19 and J usage is TRBJ2-1; maybe TRBD2 (6 bases). In germline, CDR1 is LNHDA, CDR2 SQIVND (reference sequence). The CDR3 has 16 amino acids. The V gene lost 0 bases and the J gene lost 4 bases, with 13 bases spanning the gap. DNA of the CDR3: TGTGCCAGTAGTATAGATCACGGCGGGGTGTACAATGAGCAGTTCTTC. The encoded protein is CASSIDHGGVYNEQFF. The variable domain in full, completed from reference TRBV19 and TRBJ2-1, reads DGGITQSPKYLFRKEGQNVTLSCEQNLNHDAMYWYRQDPGQGLRLIYYSQIVNDFQKGDIAEGYSVSREKKESFPLTVTSAQKNPTAFYLCASSIDHGGVYNEQFFGPGTRLTVL.

The V gene is TRBV14, the J gene TRBJ1-2, with D perhaps TRBD1 (6 bases). V was trimmed by 1 base and J by 8 bases, leaving 14 bases between them. CDR1 is SGHDN and CDR2 is FVKESK in the germline V gene. The CDR3 contains 14 residues. The CDR3 sequence: CASSQVGGREGYTF. The CDR3 DNA sequence: TGTGCCAGCAGCCAAGTGGGGGGGCGCGAGGGCTACACCTTC.

The chain carries TRBV19 and TRBJ1-4; tentatively, D is TRBD1 (6 bases). This CDR3 comprises 15 residues. Germline-derived CDR1 and CDR2 are LNHDA and SQIVND (reference sequence). Trimming left V 10 bases short and J 0 bases short, with 15 bases between. As DNA, the CDR3 is TGTGCCACCCAGGGTCACAGGGCAACTAATGAAAAACTGTTTTTT. Translated, it gives CATQGHRATNEKLFF.